This T cell receptor (beta chain) was sequenced during a study of T cells in Graves' hyperthyroidism and ophthalmopathy. About the research overall: Peripheral blood specimens were obtained at initial diagnosis, prior to any treatment.

Overall study findings and caveats: Most thyroid clonotypes expanded above 0.001 appeared in blood too.

Points on this clonotype: Its antigen is unidentified.

V lost 1 base and J 7 bases, leaving 14 bases between the germline ends. Germline loops: CDR1 SGHAT, CDR2 FQNNGV. This CDR3 is built from 16 residues. At least 3 on the Clinical Activity Score was recorded for ophthalmopathy patients, who also had NOSPECS grade at least 4 and duration under 3 months. Orbital computed tomography, thyroid ultrasound, serum thyroxine and TRAb, and clinical symptoms together informed the diagnoses. Authors of the study amplified TCR beta CDR3 regions from RNA transcripts. Researchers ran a first-round RT-PCR on the TCR CDR3 using the HTBI primer set. TCRdb called the multiplex PCR reads again in MiXCR, with one record for every CDR3 protein. Of about 270,000 distinct CDR3 sequences listed, roughly 20% are singletons.

The specimen sequenced was blood. The chain couples TRBV11-2 to TRBJ1-6; possibly TRBD1 for D (5 bases). This TCR came from a man aged 25-45 years with Graves' ophthalmopathy. DNA for the CDR3: TGTGCCAGCAGCTTAGTTCCGCTGGGACGAAATTCACCCCTCCACTTT. Residues: CASSLVPLGRNSPLHF.